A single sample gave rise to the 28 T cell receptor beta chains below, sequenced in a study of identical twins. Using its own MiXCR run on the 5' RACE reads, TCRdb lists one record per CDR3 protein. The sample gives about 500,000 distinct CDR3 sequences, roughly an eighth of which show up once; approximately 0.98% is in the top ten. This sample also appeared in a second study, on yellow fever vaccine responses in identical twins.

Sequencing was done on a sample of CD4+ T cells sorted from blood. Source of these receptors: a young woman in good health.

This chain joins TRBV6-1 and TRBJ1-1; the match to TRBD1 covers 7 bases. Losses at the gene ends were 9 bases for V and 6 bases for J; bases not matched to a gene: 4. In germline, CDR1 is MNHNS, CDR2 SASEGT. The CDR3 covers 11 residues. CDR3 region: CARDRSSEAFF. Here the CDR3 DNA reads TGTGCCAGGGACAGGTCCTCTGAAGCTTTCTTT.

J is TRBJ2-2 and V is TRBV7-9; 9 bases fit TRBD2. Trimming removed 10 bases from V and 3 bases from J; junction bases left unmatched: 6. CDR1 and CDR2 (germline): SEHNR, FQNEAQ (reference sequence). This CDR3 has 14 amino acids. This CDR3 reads CATETSGYTGELFF. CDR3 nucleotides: TGTGCCACCGAGACTAGCGGTTACACCGGGGAGCTGTTTTTT.

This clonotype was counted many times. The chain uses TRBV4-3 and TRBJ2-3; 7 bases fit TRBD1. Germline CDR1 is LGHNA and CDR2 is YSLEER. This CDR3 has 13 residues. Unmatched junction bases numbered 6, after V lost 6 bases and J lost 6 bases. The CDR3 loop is CASSIQGYDTQYF. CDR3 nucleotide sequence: TGCGCCAGCAGTATACAGGGGTACGATACGCAGTATTTT.

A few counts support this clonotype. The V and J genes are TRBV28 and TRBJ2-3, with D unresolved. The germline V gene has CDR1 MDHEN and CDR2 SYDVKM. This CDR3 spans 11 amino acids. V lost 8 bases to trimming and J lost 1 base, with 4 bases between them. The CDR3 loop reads CASDGTDTQYF. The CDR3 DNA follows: TGTGCCAGCGACGGCACAGATACGCAGTATTTT. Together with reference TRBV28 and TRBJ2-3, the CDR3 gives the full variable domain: DVKVTQSSRYLVKRTGEKVFLECVQDMDHENMFWYRQDPGLGLRLIYFSYDVKMKEKGDIPEGYSVSREKKERFSLILESASTNQTSMYLCASDGTDTQYFGPGTRLTVL.

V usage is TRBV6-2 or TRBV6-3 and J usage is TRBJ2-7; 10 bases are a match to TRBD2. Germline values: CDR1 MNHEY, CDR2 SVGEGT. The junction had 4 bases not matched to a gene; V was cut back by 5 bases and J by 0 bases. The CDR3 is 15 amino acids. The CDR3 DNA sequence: TGTGCCAGCAGTGATGGGACTAGCGTCTCCTACGAGCAGTACTTC. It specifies CASSDGTSVSYEQYF.

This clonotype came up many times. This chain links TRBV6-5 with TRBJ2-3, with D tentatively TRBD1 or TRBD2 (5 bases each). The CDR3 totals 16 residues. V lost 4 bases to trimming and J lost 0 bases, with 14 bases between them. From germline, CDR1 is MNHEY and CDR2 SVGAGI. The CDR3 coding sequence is TGTGCCAGCAGTTCCACCCGGGACCGAAGCACAGATACGCAGTATTTT. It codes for CASSSTRDRSTDTQYF.

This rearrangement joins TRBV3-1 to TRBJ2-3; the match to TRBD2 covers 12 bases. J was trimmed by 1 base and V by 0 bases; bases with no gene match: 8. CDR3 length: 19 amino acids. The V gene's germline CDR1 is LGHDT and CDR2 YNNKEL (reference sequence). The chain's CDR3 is CASSQDRASGRAGTDTQYF. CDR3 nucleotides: TGTGCCAGCAGCCAAGATCGGGCTAGCGGGAGGGCCGGCACAGATACGCAGTATTTT.

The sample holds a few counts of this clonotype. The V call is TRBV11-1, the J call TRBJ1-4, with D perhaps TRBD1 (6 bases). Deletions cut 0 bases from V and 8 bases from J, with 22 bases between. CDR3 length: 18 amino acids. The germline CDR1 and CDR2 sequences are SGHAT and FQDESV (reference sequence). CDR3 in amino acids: CASSLAAFGRGAGEKLFF. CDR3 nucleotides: TGTGCCAGCAGCTTAGCGGCGTTCGGTCGGGGGGCCGGGGAAAAACTGTTTTTT. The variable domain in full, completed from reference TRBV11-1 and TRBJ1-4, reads EAEVAQSPRYKITEKSQAVAFWCDPISGHATLYWYRQILGQGPELLVQFQDESVVDDSQLPKDRFSAERLKGVDSTLKIQPAELGDSAMYLCASSLAAFGRGAGEKLFFGSGTQLSVL.

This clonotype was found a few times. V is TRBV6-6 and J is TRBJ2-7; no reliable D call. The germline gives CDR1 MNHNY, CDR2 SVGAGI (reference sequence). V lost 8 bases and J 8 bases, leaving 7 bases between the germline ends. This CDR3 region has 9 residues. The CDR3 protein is CASGLKQYF. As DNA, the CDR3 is TGTGCCAGCGGCCTCAAGCAGTACTTC.

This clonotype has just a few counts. CDR3 coding DNA: TGTGCCAGCAGGGAAGGCCAAGAGACCCAGTACTTC. This codes for CASREGQETQYF. The chain recombines TRBV25-1 with TRBJ2-5; D remains unclear. V was clipped by 6 bases and J by 1 base, with 6 bases between them. Germline assignment: CDR1 MGHDK and CDR2 SYGVNS. The CDR3 is 12 amino acids.

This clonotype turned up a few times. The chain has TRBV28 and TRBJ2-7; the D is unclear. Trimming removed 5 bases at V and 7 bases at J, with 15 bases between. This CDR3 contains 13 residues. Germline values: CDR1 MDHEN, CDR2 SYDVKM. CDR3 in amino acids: CASSPNGRPEQYF. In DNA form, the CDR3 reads TGTGCCAGCAGTCCCAACGGGCGTCCGGAGCAGTACTTC.

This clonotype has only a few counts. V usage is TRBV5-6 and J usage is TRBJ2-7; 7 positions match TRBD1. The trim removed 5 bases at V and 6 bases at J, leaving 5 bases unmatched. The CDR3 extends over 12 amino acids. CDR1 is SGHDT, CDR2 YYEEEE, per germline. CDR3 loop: CASSTGVSEQYF. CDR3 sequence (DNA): TGTGCCAGCAGTACAGGGGTAAGCGAGCAGTACTTC.

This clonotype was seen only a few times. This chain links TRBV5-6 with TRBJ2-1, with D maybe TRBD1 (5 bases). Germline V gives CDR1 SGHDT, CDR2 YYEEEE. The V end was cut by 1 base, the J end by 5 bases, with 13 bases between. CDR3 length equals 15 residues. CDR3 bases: TGTGCCAGCAGCTTGTCGCCAGGGCCTAACAATGAGCAGTTCTTC. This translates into CASSLSPGPNNEQFF.

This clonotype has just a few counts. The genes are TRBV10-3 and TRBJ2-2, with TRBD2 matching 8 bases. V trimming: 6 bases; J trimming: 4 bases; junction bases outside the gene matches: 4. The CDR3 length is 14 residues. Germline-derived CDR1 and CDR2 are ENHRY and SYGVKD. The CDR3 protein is CAIRSSGFTGELFF. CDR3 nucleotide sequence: TGTGCCATCAGGTCTAGCGGGTTCACCGGGGAGCTGTTTTTT.

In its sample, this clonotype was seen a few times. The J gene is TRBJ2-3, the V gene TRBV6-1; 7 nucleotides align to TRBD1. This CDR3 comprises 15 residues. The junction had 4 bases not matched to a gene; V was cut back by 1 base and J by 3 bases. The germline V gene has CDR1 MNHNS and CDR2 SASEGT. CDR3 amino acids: CASSEETGQTDTQYF. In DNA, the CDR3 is TGTGCCAGCAGTGAAGAAACGGGACAGACAGATACGCAGTATTTT.

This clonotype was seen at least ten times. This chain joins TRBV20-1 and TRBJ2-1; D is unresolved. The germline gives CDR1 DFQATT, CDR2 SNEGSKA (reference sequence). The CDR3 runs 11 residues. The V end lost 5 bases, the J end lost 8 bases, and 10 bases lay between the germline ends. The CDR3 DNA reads TGCAGTGCTCGTTTCATCCATGAGCAGTTCTTC. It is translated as CSARFIHEQFF.

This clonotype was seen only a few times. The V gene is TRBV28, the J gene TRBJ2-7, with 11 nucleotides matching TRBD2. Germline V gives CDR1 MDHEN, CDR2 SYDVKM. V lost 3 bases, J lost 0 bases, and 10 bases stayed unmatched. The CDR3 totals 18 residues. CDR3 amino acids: CASSFSWASGRTSYEQYF. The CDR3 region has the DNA TGTGCCAGCAGTTTTAGTTGGGCTAGCGGGAGGACCTCCTACGAGCAGTACTTC.

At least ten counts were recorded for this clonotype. CDR3 sequence reads: CASSQTSGGLNEQFF. CDR3 DNA: TGTGCCAGCAGCCAAACTAGCGGGGGGTTAAATGAGCAGTTCTTC. This chain uses TRBV4-2 with TRBJ2-1; 12 bases are shared with TRBD2. V was clipped by 2 bases and J by 7 bases; unmatched bases: 3. Per the germline V gene, CDR1 is LGHNA and CDR2 is YNFKEQ. The CDR3 runs to 15 residues.

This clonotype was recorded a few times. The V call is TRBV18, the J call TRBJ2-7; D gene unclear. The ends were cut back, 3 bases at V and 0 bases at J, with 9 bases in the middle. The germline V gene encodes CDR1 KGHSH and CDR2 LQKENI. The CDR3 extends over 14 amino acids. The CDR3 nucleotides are TGTGCCAGCTCACCTCTCAGGAGCTCCTACGAGCAGTACTTC. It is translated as CASSPLRSSYEQYF.

CDR3: CASSFRRVVEELFF. The CDR3 DNA reads TGTGCCAGCAGCTTCCGCAGGGTGGTAGAGGAGCTGTTTTTT. The chain joins TRBV11-2 to TRBJ2-2, with a possible D match to TRBD1 (5 bases). V gave up 3 bases and J gave up 10 bases, with 15 bases separating them. CDR3 length: 14 residues. Germline V gene data show CDR1 as SGHAT and CDR2 as FQNNGV.

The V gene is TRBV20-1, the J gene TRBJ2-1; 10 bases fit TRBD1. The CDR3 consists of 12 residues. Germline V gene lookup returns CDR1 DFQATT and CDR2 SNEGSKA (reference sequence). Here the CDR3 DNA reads TGCAGCCCGGGACAGGGGAACAATGAGCAGTTCTTC. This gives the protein CSPGQGNNEQFF.

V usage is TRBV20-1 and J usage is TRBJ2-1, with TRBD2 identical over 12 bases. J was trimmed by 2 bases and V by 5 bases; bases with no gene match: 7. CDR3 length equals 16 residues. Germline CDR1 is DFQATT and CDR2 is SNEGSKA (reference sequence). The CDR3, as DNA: TGCAGTGCTTCCAGACTAGCGGGGGCGACCTACAATGAGCAGTTCTTC. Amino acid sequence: CSASRLAGATYNEQFF.

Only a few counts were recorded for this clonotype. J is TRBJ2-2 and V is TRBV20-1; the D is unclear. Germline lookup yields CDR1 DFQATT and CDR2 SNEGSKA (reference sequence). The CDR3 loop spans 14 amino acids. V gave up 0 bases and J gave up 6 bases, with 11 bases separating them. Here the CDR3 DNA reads TGCAGTGCTAGAGACCTTGCTAGGGCCGGGGAGCTGTTTTTT. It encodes CSARDLARAGELFF.

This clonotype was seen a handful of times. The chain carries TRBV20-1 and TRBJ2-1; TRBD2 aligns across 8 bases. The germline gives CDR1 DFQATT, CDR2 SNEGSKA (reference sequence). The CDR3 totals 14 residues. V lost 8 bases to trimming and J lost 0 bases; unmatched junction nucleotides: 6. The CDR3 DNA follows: TGCAGTTCTTCCGGGACTAGCTCCTACAATGAGCAGTTCTTC. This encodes CSSSGTSSYNEQFF.

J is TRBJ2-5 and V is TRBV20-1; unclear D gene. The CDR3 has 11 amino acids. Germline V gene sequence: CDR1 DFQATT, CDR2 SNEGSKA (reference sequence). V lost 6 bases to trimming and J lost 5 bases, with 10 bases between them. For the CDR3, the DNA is TGCAGTGCCAACATGGGGGAGACCCAGTACTTC. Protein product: CSANMGETQYF.

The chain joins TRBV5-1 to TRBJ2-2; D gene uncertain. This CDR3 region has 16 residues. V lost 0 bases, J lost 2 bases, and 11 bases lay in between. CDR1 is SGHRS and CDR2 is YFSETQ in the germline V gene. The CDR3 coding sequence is TGCGCCAGCAGCTTGGCCGTAGGTCCCAACACCGGGGAGCTGTTTTTT. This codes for CASSLAVGPNTGELFF.

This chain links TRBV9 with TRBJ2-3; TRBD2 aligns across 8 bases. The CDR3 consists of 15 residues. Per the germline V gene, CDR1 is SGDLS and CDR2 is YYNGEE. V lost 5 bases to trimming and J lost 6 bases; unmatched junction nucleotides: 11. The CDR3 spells CASRPGLDNRDTQYF. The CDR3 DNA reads TGTGCCAGCAGACCGGGACTAGATAACCGGGATACGCAGTATTTT.

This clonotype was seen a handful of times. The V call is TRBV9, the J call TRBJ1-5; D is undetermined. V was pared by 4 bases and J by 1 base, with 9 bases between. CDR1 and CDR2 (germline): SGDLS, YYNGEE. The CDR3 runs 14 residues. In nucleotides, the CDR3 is TGTGCCAGCAGCCATAGGGAGAGCAATCAGCCCCAGCATTTT. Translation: CASSHRESNQPQHF.